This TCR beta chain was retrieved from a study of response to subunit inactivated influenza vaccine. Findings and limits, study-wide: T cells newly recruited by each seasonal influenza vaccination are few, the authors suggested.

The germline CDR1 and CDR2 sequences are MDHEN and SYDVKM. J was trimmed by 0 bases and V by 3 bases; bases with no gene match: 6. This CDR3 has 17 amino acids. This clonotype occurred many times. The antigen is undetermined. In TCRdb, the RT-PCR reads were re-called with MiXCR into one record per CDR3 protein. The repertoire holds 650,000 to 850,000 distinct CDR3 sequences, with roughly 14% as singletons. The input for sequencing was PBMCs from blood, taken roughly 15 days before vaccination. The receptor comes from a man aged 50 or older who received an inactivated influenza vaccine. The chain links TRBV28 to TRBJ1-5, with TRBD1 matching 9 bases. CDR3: CASSLGQGLYSNQPQHF. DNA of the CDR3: TGTGCCAGCAGTTTGGGACAGGGTCTCTATAGCAATCAGCCCCAGCATTTT.